The TCR beta chain under discussion was sequenced for a study of CD8 T cells in Susac syndrome. The CDR3 loop spans 14 amino acids. V gave up 0 bases and J gave up 7 bases, with 12 bases separating them. Germline lookup yields CDR1 LNHDA and CDR2 SQIVND (reference sequence). RNA, at about 0.5 to 1 ug, was reverse transcribed with random hexamers. By means of immunoSEQ multiplex PCR, TCR beta CDR3 spanning 54 Vbeta and 13 Jbeta underwent amplification. TCRdb re-called the immunoSEQ multiplex PCR reads through MiXCR, storing one row per CDR3 protein. This table holds almost 450,000 distinct CDR3 sequences, 85% found once.

This chain links TRBV19 with TRBJ1-1, with a tentative D call TRBD1 (5 bases). Material: CD8+ T cells from PBMCs. This sequence was found in a human donor with multiple sclerosis. For the CDR3, the DNA is TGTGCCAGTAGTATAGACGGAAGGGGCGATGAAGCTTTCTTT. Translating gives CASSIDGRGDEAFF.